What follows describes a single TCR beta chain. This CDR3 is built from 12 residues. Trimming removed 5 bases from V and 0 bases from J, with 4 bases in between. Germline V CDR1 and CDR2: SGHDT, YYEEEE. These data belong to a study of blood T cell repertoires in COVID-19. Study at large: Collection of acute and convalescent COVID-19 samples took place in the United States, Italy and Spain. The analysed material was cDNA or gDNA that came from T cells, B-cell-depleted T cells, or PBMCs.

In the source study's methods: Quantification of nucleated cells was approximated via reference gene primer amplification. Produced via immunoSEQ multiplex PCR; TCRdb's table is partial and in-frame only. V and J calls and clone size follow that table, whereas D and trimming were derived from the DNA. The table lists about 100,000 clones, roughly 90% of them singletons, with roughly 2.1% in the top ten. The chain recombines TRBV5-6 with TRBJ2-3; D uncertain. This clonotype was obtained from a man in his fifties with active COVID-19. The sequenced material came from peripheral blood. The CDR3 bases are TGTGCCAGCAGTCGGAGCACAGATACGCAGTATTTT. Protein: CASSRSTDTQYF.